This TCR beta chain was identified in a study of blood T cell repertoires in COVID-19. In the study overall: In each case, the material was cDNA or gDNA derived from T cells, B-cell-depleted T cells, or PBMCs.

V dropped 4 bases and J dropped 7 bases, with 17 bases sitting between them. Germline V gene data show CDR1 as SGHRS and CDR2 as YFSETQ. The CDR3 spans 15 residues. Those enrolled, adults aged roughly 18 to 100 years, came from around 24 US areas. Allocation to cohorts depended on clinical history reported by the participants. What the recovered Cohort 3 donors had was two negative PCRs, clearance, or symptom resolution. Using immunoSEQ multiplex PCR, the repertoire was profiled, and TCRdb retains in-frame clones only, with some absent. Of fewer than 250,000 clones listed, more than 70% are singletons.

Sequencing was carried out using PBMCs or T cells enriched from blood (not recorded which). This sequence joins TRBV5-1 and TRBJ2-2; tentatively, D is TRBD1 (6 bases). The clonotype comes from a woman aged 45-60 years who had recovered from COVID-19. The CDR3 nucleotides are TGCGCCAGCAGCGGACGAGACAGGACGGACGGGGAGCTGTTTTTT. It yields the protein CASSGRDRTDGELFF.